The clone carrying this T cell receptor beta chain was observed a few times. Its antigen is unknown. This CDR3 spans 14 amino acids. CDR1 is SGHTA, CDR2 FQGNSA, per germline. V was trimmed by 4 bases and J by 2 bases, leaving 10 bases between them. This record belongs to a study of post-analysis software for immune sequencing data. The wider study: Several disease courses (relapsing-remitting, secondary progressive and progressive-relapsing) of multiple sclerosis were included. Study conclusions and caveats: Normalized Chao1 diversity was significantly lower in multiple sclerosis patients than in controls. Five TRBV segments, including TRBV5-6, TRBV5-1 and TRBV20-1, were more frequent in patients than controls. F measure showed strong co-clustering of same-batch samples.

Unique molecular identifiers were present in the TCR beta cDNA libraries. TCRdb redid the calling of the PCR reads with MiXCR, one entry per CDR3 protein. The data hold hundreds of thousands of distinct CDR3 sequences, with approximately 30% observed a single time. This sequence joins TRBV7-2 and TRBJ2-3; D is possibly TRBD2 (5 bases). The origin of this receptor is a girl aged 5-17 years with multiple sclerosis. The sequencing input was blood. This chain's CDR3 is CASSSGLLTDTQYF. The CDR3 bases are TGTGCCAGCAGCTCGGGATTGCTCACAGATACGCAGTATTTT. The variable domain in full, completed from reference TRBV7-2 and TRBJ2-3, reads GAGVSQSPSNKVTEKGKDVELRCDPISGHTALYWYRQSLGQGLEFLIYFQGNSAPDKSGLPSDRFSAERTGGSVSTLTIQRTQQEDSAVYLCASSSGLLTDTQYFGPGTRLTVL.